These T cell receptor beta chains were read from a single sample in a study of immune evolution from preneoplasia to lung adenocarcinoma. TCRdb keeps only in-frame clones here, not all; method: immunoSEQ multiplex PCR. The repertoire includes over 4,000 clones, over 65% of them detected once, and 6.5% to 8% sits in the top ten. The sample comprised FFPE adjacent normal lung tissue. The receptors derive from a person aged 55-79 years with lung adenocarcinoma. Each CDR3 is given with its conserved first and last residue. D genes are given only for firm matches. The listing skips clone size in some rows; elsewhere it reads once, few, many or a size class.

size	V	D	J	DNA	CDR3
-	TRBV9	TRBD1	TRBJ2-3	TGTGCCAGCGAAGCGACAGGGTCGAATACGCAGTATTTT	CASEATGSNTQYF
-	TRBV10-1	TRBD1	TRBJ2-5	TGCGCCAGCAGTCGGGACAGGGGGCCGGGGACCCAGTACTTC	CASSRDRGPGTQYF
few	TRBV19	-	TRBJ1-1	TGTGCCAGTAGTACTCAGGGAGGTGTCACTGAAGCTTTCTTT	CASSTQGGVTEAFF
-	TRBV11-3	-	TRBJ2-2	TGTGCCAGCAGCCCCGGGCAGGGTCGTAACACCGGGGAGCTGTTTTTT	CASSPGQGRNTGELFF
-	TRBV19	-	TRBJ2-7	TGTGCCAGTAGGAAAGCAGGGGCCTCTAAGGAGCAGTACTTC	CASRKAGASKEQYF
-	TRBV2	-	TRBJ2-7	TGTGCCAGCAGTGAAGCGATAGCGACTTCCTACGAGCAGTACTTC	CASSEAIATSYEQYF
-	TRBV7-6	-	TRBJ1-1	TGTGCCAGCAGCCCACAGGGTGGGGACCCAGCTTTCTTT	CASSPQGGDPAFF
-	TRBV19	-	TRBJ2-7	TGTGCCAGTAGTATTGTGGCTTCCACGCCCGAGCAGTACTTC	CASSIVASTPEQYF
-	TRBV11-3	-	TRBJ2-7	TGTGCCAGCAGCTTAGATTGGGCCAGCGGCGAGCAGTACTTC	CASSLDWASGEQYF
-	TRBV14	TRBD1	TRBJ2-5	TGTGCCAGCAGCCAGTCCAGACAGGGCCCCTGGACCCAGTACTTC	CASSQSRQGPWTQYF
-	TRBV29-1	-	TRBJ2-1	TGCAGCGTTGAAGATCAAGGCCTGCGGAATGAGCAGTTCTTC	CSVEDQGLRNEQFF
-	TRBV7-9	-	TRBJ1-5	TGTGCCAGCAGCTTAGAAGGGTCTAATCAGCCCCAGCATTTT	CASSLEGSNQPQHF
-	TRBV6-5	-	TRBJ1-1	TGTGCCAGCAGTTACGGGTTTCGGAACACTGAAGCTTTCTTT	CASSYGFRNTEAFF
few	TRBV6-1	TRBD1	TRBJ2-3	TGTGCCAGCAGTGATCGGACAGGGGGCACAGATACGCAGTATTTT	CASSDRTGGTDTQYF
-	TRBV11-3	-	TRBJ2-3	TGTGCCAGCAGCTTCTACACAGATACGCAGTATTTT	CASSFYTDTQYF
-	TRBV7-3	TRBD2	TRBJ2-2	TGTGCCAGCAGCTTAAACCCTAGCGGCTCCACCGGGGAGCTGTTTTTT	CASSLNPSGSTGELFF
large	TRBV18	-	TRBJ1-1	TGTGCCAGCTCACCACGGGGGACGGGGTCGAACACTGAAGCTTTCTTT	CASSPRGTGSNTEAFF
few	TRBV11-2	-	TRBJ2-3	TGTGCCAGCAGCCGGGCGGCCTCCACAGATACGCAGTATTTT	CASSRAASTDTQYF
-	TRBV10-1	TRBD2	TRBJ2-1	TGCGCCAGCAGTGATAGCGGGGGGAGATCCTACAATGAGCAGTTCTTC	CASSDSGGRSYNEQFF
-	TRBV18	-	TRBJ1-1	TGTGCCAGCTCACCACCCACGGGATCTAACACTGAAGCTTTCTTT	CASSPPTGSNTEAFF
-	TRBV5-1	-	TRBJ1-1	TGCGCCAGCAGCTTGGGCGGAAGCATGAACACTGAAGCTTTCTTT	CASSLGGSMNTEAFF
few	TRBV5-1	-	TRBJ1-4	TGCGCCAGCAGGACCCGGGCGGCAGTTAATGAAAAACTGTTTTTT	CASRTRAAVNEKLFF
once	TRBV6-1	-	TRBJ2-2	TGTGCCAGCAGTGAAGGGGACACCGGGGAGCTGTTTTTT	CASSEGDTGELFF
-	TRBV18	-	TRBJ2-5	TGTGCCAGCTCACCTGGGGAAGAGACCCAGTACTTC	CASSPGEETQYF
-	TRBV29-1	-	TRBJ1-1	TGCAGCGTGATGAACACTGAAGCTTTCTTT	CSVMNTEAFF
-	TRBV5-7	-	TRBJ1-5	TGTGCCAGCAGCTTCAGCGATCTTCAGCCCCAGCATTTT	CASSFSDLQPQHF
-	TRBV19	-	TRBJ2-7	TGTGCCAGTAGTATGGTCTCGGCGGCCCCGTCCTACGAGCAGTACTTC	CASSMVSAAPSYEQYF
-	TRBV5-1	-	TRBJ2-7	TGCGCCAGCAGCTTGGTTCCAGCGGACTCCTCCTACGAGCAGTACTTC	CASSLVPADSSYEQYF
-	TRBV6-5	TRBD2	TRBJ2-7	TGTGCCAGCAGTTACGAAGCGGGAGTAGGGGAGCAGTACTTC	CASSYEAGVGEQYF
large	TRBV5-1	-	TRBJ2-2	TGCGCCAGCAGCTTGGGGGGCTCGAACACCGGGGAGCTGTTTTTT	CASSLGGSNTGELFF
-	TRBV27	TRBD2	TRBJ2-5	TGTGCCAGCAGTATGATGGGACTAGCAAGGTCGGAGATCCAGTACTTC	CASSMMGLARSEIQYF
-	TRBV4-1	-	TRBJ2-5	TGCGCCAGCAGCCCAGTCGGACGGGGGGAGACCCAGTACTTC	CASSPVGRGETQYF
-	TRBV6-5	-	TRBJ1-2	TGTGCCAGCAGTTACTCGGGCAGAGGCTATGGCTACACCTTC	CASSYSGRGYGYTF
once	TRBV7-8	-	TRBJ1-5	TGTGCCAGCAGCGCGGACGGTGGAGAGGGTCAGCCCCAGCATTTT	CASSADGGEGQPQHF
-	TRBV30	-	TRBJ2-2	TGTGCGTGGAAAAGGTTCGTCGGGGAGCTGTTTTTT	CAWKRFVGELFF
-	TRBV2	TRBD2	TRBJ2-7	TGTGCCAGCATGCAACTAGCGGGAGTATACGAGCAGTACTTC	CASMQLAGVYEQYF
-	TRBV5-1	-	TRBJ1-1	TGCGCCAGCAGCTTGGAACCAAAGAACACTGAAGCTTTCTTT	CASSLEPKNTEAFF
-	TRBV5-1	-	TRBJ2-5	TGCGCCAGCAGCCAACAGGGGAGGGGAGAGACCCAGTACTTC	CASSQQGRGETQYF
few	TRBV6-5	TRBD1	TRBJ1-5	TGTGCCAGCAGGGAGGGGGCGGGAGGCAATCAGCCCCAGCATTTT	CASREGAGGNQPQHF
-	TRBV7-9	-	TRBJ2-1	TGTGCCAGCACCCCACAGGGAGGGCGGGGCAATGAGCAGTTCTTC	CASTPQGGRGNEQFF
-	TRBV30	TRBD2	TRBJ2-1	TGTGCCTGGAGTCCCCCCAGGACTAGCGGCTACAATGAGCAGTTCTTC	CAWSPPRTSGYNEQFF
-	TRBV4-2	TRBD2	TRBJ2-2	TGTGCCAGCAGCCAAGTTCAAGCGGGATTGGGGATCGGGGAGTTGTTTTTT	CASSQVQAGLGIGELFF
-	TRBV28	-	TRBJ2-7	TGTGCCAGCAGAATAGGACGGAATGAGCAGTACTTC	CASRIGRNEQYF
few	TRBV29-1	-	TRBJ2-7	TGCAGCGTTGAGTATGGATACGAGCAGTACTTC	CSVEYGYEQYF
few	TRBV6-5	TRBD2	TRBJ2-1	TGTGCCAGCAGTTACACGGGACTAGCGACAAATGAGCAGTTCTTC	CASSYTGLATNEQFF
-	TRBV19	TRBD2	TRBJ2-1	TGTGCCAGTAGTATAGGTAGCGGGAGGGCCGAAAATGAGCAGTTCTTC	CASSIGSGRAENEQFF
-	TRBV4-1	TRBD2	TRBJ2-1	TGCGCCAGCAGCCAAGGAGTGACTAGCGGGAGTAGGGCTTACAATGAGCAGTTCTTC	CASSQGVTSGSRAYNEQFF
-	TRBV18	TRBD2	TRBJ2-7	TGTGCCAGCTCACCCTTTGAGCGGGGGGCCTATAACGAGCAGTACTTC	CASSPFERGAYNEQYF
once	TRBV5-1	-	TRBJ2-5	TGCGCCAGCAGCCCGACAAGCCAAGAGACCCAGTACTTC	CASSPTSQETQYF
-	TRBV11-2	TRBD2	TRBJ2-7	TGTGCCAGCAGCTTAGCCGGGACTAGCGGATTCTACGAGCAGTACTTC	CASSLAGTSGFYEQYF
-	TRBV10-1	TRBD1	TRBJ2-5	TGCGCCAGCAGTGAAGGGACAGGAGTGACCCAGTACTTC	CASSEGTGVTQYF
-	TRBV29-1	-	TRBJ2-5	TGCAGCGTTGAAATCGAGGAAGAGACCCAGTACTTC	CSVEIEEETQYF
-	TRBV2	-	TRBJ1-4	TGTGCCAGCAGCCTAGAAAGGGCTTGGGAAAAACTGTTTTTT	CASSLERAWEKLFF
-	TRBV30	-	TRBJ1-1	TGTGCCTGGAGAAGGCAGGACACTGAAGCTTTCTTT	CAWRRQDTEAFF
-	TRBV5-1	TRBD1	TRBJ1-1	TGCGCCAGCAGCCCCGGACAGGGGGGAGGCACTGAAGCTTTCTTT	CASSPGQGGGTEAFF